Following are 14 T cell receptor beta chains from one sample sequenced in a study of T-cell memory formation after mild COVID-19. TCRdb reprocessed the 5' RACE reads with MiXCR, giving one entry per CDR3 protein. The data show some 180,000 distinct CDR3 sequences, 10% to 15% seen once. The sequenced sample was PBMCs or a T cell subset sorted from them (not recorded which). These TCRs come from a young man who had mild COVID-19 (a few samples of this study predate the infection). Cell type and time point are not known.

The V and J genes are TRBV6-6 and TRBJ1-2; D uncertain. Germline assignment: CDR1 MNHNY and CDR2 SVGAGI (reference sequence). The CDR3 spans 14 residues. V gave up 0 bases and J gave up 1 base, with 6 bases separating them. CDR3 region: CASSYSQINYGYTF. The CDR3 coding sequence is TGTGCCAGCAGTTACTCCCAGATTAACTATGGCTACACCTTC.

This clonotype was observed a few times. The rearrangement links TRBV2 to TRBJ2-7; the D is unclear. Germline CDR1 is SNHLY and CDR2 is FYNNEI. There are 14 residues in the CDR3. V was pared by 2 bases and J by 6 bases, with 14 bases between. DNA for the CDR3: TGTGCCAGCAGTGAATATGGCGCTAGGGTCGAGCAGTACTTC. It encodes CASSEYGARVEQYF.

The J gene is TRBJ1-6, the V gene TRBV5-1; 7 bases agree with TRBD1. Unmatched junction bases numbered 7, after V lost 0 bases and J lost 7 bases. The length of the CDR3 is 16 residues. CDR1 SGHRS and CDR2 YFSETQ come from the germline V gene. The CDR3 loop reads CASSLEPTGYNSPLHF. In nucleotides, the CDR3 is TGCGCCAGCAGCTTGGAACCGACAGGGTACAATTCACCCCTCCACTTT. Full variable domain (outside the CDR3, taken from reference TRBV5-1 and TRBJ1-6): KAGVTQTPRYLIKTRGQQVTLSCSPISGHRSVSWYQQTPGQGLQFLFEYFSETQRNKGNFPGRFSGRQFSNSRSEMNVSTLELGDSALYLCASSLEPTGYNSPLHFGNGTRLTVT.

The chain carries TRBV30 and TRBJ1-1; no firm D call. The CDR3 runs to 14 residues. Trimming removed 0 bases at V and 4 bases at J, with 12 bases between. Germline-derived CDR1 and CDR2 are GTSNPN and SVGIG (reference sequence). The CDR3 region has the DNA TGTGCCTGGAGTGTACCGACGGGCTTCACTGAAGCTTTCTTT. This translates into CAWSVPTGFTEAFF.

This clonotype occurred a few times. The CDR3 nucleotides are TGTGCCAGCAGCTTAGTGGGACGTACGGACATTCAGTACTTC. As protein: CASSLVGRTDIQYF. The V and J genes are TRBV11-2 and TRBJ2-4, with D tentatively TRBD1 or TRBD2 (5 bases each). CDR3 length: 14 residues. V was trimmed by 1 base and J by 8 bases, leaving 12 bases between them. CDR1 and CDR2 (germline): SGHAT, FQNNGV. Drawing the rest from reference TRBV11-2 and TRBJ2-4, the complete variable domain is EAGVAQSPRYKIIEKRQSVAFWCNPISGHATLYWYQQILGQGPKLLIQFQNNGVVDDSQLPKDRFSAERLKGVDSTLKIQPAKLEDSAVYLCASSLVGRTDIQYFGAGTRLSVL.

This clonotype was seen more than once but under ten times. V usage is TRBV4-1 and J usage is TRBJ2-7; 8 nucleotides line up with TRBD1. J was trimmed by 4 bases and V by 4 bases; bases with no gene match: 9. This CDR3 region has 15 residues. Germline CDR1 reads MGHRA; CDR2 reads YSYEKL. CDR3 residues: CASSPGTGRRYEQYV. CDR3 coding DNA: TGCGCCAGCAGCCCCGGGACAGGACGTCGTTACGAGCAGTACGTC.

The genes are TRBV4-3 and TRBJ1-2, with D unresolved. Trimming took off 0 bases at V and 4 bases at J, with 12 bases between the two ends. Germline lookup yields CDR1 LGHNA and CDR2 YSLEER. The CDR3 extends over 15 amino acids. The CDR3 region is CASSQENTAPYGYTF. The CDR3 nucleotides are TGCGCCAGCAGCCAAGAAAATACAGCACCCTATGGCTACACCTTC.

The DNA for the CDR3 is TGTGCCAGCAGCTTCTCAGGATACGGGGAGCTGTTTTTT. Residues: CASSFSGYGELFF. The rearrangement uses TRBV5-6 and TRBJ2-2; D unresolved. This CDR3 comprises 13 residues. V gave up 2 bases and J gave up 7 bases, with 9 bases separating them. Germline V gene sequence: CDR1 SGHDT, CDR2 YYEEEE. Together with reference TRBV5-6 and TRBJ2-2, the CDR3 gives the full variable domain: DAGVTQSPTHLIKTRGQQVTLRCSPKSGHDTVSWYQQALGQGPQFIFQYYEEEERQRGNFPDRFSGHQFPNYSSELNVNALLLGDSALYLCASSFSGYGELFFGEGSRLTVL.

The chain is built from TRBV7-2 and TRBJ1-5; 7 nucleotides align to TRBD1. Germline lookup yields CDR1 SGHTA and CDR2 FQGNSA. V was pared by 6 bases and J by 7 bases, with 9 bases of the junction left unmatched. The CDR3 extends over 14 amino acids. This chain's CDR3 is CASSLQGSGQPQHF. The CDR3 nucleotides read TGTGCCAGCAGTTTACAGGGGAGTGGGCAGCCCCAGCATTTT.

The rearrangement joins TRBV6-1 to TRBJ2-3; no definite D call. This CDR3 has 15 residues. CDR1 is MNHNS and CDR2 is SASEGT in the germline V gene. The ends were cut back, 3 bases at V and 0 bases at J, with 10 bases in the middle. In DNA form, the CDR3 reads TGTGCCAGCAGTGATTTACCCTTCAGCACAGATACGCAGTATTTT. Translated: CASSDLPFSTDTQYF.

This clonotype was counted only a few times. The chain carries TRBV2 and TRBJ2-1; D perhaps matches TRBD2 (5 bases). CDR1 is SNHLY and CDR2 is FYNNEI in the germline V gene. The V gene lost 10 bases and the J gene lost 1 base, with 5 bases spanning the gap. The CDR3 is 11 amino acids. The CDR3 reads CATGSYNEQFF. The DNA for the CDR3 is TGTGCCACGGGGTCCTACAATGAGCAGTTCTTC.

V usage is TRBV7-3 and J usage is TRBJ2-7; D possibly corresponds to TRBD1 (6 bases). The CDR3 runs to 15 residues. CDR1 is SGHTA and CDR2 is FQGTGA in the germline V gene. The germline V and J ends were trimmed by 3 bases and 2 bases, with 14 bases remaining between them. The CDR3 sequence: CASSLGPQGPYEQYF. The CDR3 DNA reads TGTGCCAGCAGCTTGGGACCACAGGGCCCCTACGAGCAGTACTTC.

In this sample, this clonotype turned up a few times. J is TRBJ2-5 and V is TRBV28; D not certain. CDR1 MDHEN and CDR2 SYDVKM come from the germline V gene. This CDR3 region has 15 residues. Trimming shortened V by 5 bases and J by 5 bases, and 18 bases separated the two germline ends. CDR3 amino acids: CASSQPGPRLETQYF. CDR3 bases: TGTGCCAGCAGTCAACCCGGGCCACGGTTGGAGACCCAGTACTTC. The full variable domain, its missing parts supplied by reference TRBV28 and TRBJ2-5, is DVKVTQSSRYLVKRTGEKVFLECVQDMDHENMFWYRQDPGLGLRLIYFSYDVKMKEKGDIPEGYSVSREKKERFSLILESASTNQTSMYLCASSQPGPRLETQYFGPGTRLLVL.

This clonotype was counted only a few times. The genes are TRBV30 and TRBJ1-5; 7 bases line up with TRBD1. The germline gives CDR1 GTSNPN, CDR2 SVGIG (reference sequence). This CDR3 is built from 13 residues. J lost 9 bases, V lost 2 bases, and 7 bases had no gene match. CDR3 protein: CAWSMDRSRPQHF. The DNA for the CDR3 is TGTGCCTGGAGTATGGACAGGAGCAGGCCCCAGCATTTT.